The rows below give T cell receptor beta chains drawn from one sample of a study of CD8 T cells in ankylosing spondylitis. Via MiXCR, TCRdb re-called the 5' RACE reads, giving one row per CDR3 protein. Of about 200,000 distinct CDR3 sequences listed, over 10% were seen once; the top ten hold about 15%. Specimen: blood, either unsorted or a sorted T cell fraction (not recorded which). The receptors were gathered from a male donor with ankylosing spondylitis or in good health (not recorded which). Both conserved end residues are part of each CDR3. A D gene is named only where the DNA matches it firmly. Some rows mark clone size as missing; the rest say once, few, many or name a class of expanded clone.

.	TRBJ2-5	TRBV10-2	many	CASSGAGKETQYF	TGCGCCAGCAGTGGGGCAGGGAAGGAGACCCAGTACTTC
.	TRBJ2-5	TRBV7-9	.	CASSSNRDWETQYF	TGTGCCAGCAGCTCGAACAGGGATTGGGAGACCCAGTACTTC
TRBD2	TRBJ2-1	TRBV4-1	.	CASSALAGEVHNEQFF	TGCGCCAGCAGCGCCCTAGCGGGAGAGGTACACAATGAGCAGTTCTTC
TRBD2	TRBJ2-1	TRBV29-1	few	CSVGLAGGNSYNEQFF	TGCAGCGTTGGACTAGCGGGAGGCAACTCCTACAATGAGCAGTTCTTC
.	TRBJ1-5	TRBV6-1	.	CASSEGPQYSNQPQHF	TGTGCCAGCAGTGAAGGGCCCCAGTATAGCAATCAGCCCCAGCATTTT
.	TRBJ2-1	TRBV6-5	.	CASSYQVSYNEQFF	TGTGCCAGCAGTTACCAGGTCTCCTACAATGAGCAGTTCTTC
TRBD2	TRBJ2-1	TRBV7-9	.	CASSHPLAGGRNEQFF	TGTGCCAGCAGCCATCCCCTAGCGGGGGGCCGCAATGAGCAGTTCTTC
TRBD1	TRBJ2-6	TRBV11-1	.	CASSVPISGTGTLGANVLTF	TGTGCCAGCAGCGTTCCAATTTCCGGGACAGGGACTTTAGGGGCCAACGTCCTGACTTTC
TRBD1	TRBJ1-1	TRBV4-1	many	CASRGGTGMNTEAFF	TGCGCCAGCAGGGGGGGGACAGGGATGAACACTGAAGCTTTCTTT
.	TRBJ2-7	TRBV27	few	CASSLSSTSSYEQYF	TGTGCCAGCAGTTTAAGTAGCACGAGCTCCTACGAGCAGTACTTC
TRBD2	TRBJ2-1	TRBV30	few	CAWSPGLGDNEQFF	TGTGCCTGGAGTCCGGGACTAGGTGACAATGAGCAGTTCTTC
TRBD2	TRBJ2-5	TRBV11-2	.	CASSLVGGGEETQYF	TGTGCCAGCAGCTTAGTGGGGGGAGGGGAAGAGACCCAGTACTTC
.	TRBJ2-3	TRBV15	.	CATSRDMSISSTDTQYF	TGTGCCACCAGCAGAGATATGTCCATTTCTAGCACAGATACGCAGTATTTT
.	TRBJ2-7	TRBV3-1	.	CASSPLGAGGYEQYF	TGTGCCAGCAGCCCCCTAGGGGCCGGAGGATACGAGCAGTACTTC
TRBD1	TRBJ2-7	TRBV29-1	few	CSVGAGQGTNEQYF	TGCAGCGTTGGGGCCGGACAGGGGACCAACGAGCAGTACTTC
.	TRBJ2-1	TRBV5-1	many	CASRGIGVASEQFF	TGCGCCAGCAGGGGAATTGGGGTGGCGAGTGAGCAGTTCTTC
.	TRBJ2-1	TRBV10-3	.	CAISESTLGRVLIF	TGTGCCATCAGTGAGTCGACTCTGGGACGGGTCCTGATCTTC
.	TRBJ1-2	TRBV4-1	.	CASSQDRGKYGYTF	TGCGCCAGCAGCCAAGATCGGGGAAAGTATGGCTACACCTTC
.	TRBJ1-4	TRBV3-1	.	CASSQVEGWGEKLFF	TGTGCCAGCAGCCAAGTGGAGGGATGGGGTGAAAAACTGTTTTTT
.	TRBJ2-4	TRBV4-1	few	CASSHLGRGDIIQYF	TGCGCCAGCAGCCACTTGGGGAGGGGGGATATCATTCAGTACTTC
.	TRBJ2-2	TRBV5-6	few	CASSSLPGSSTGELFF	TGTGCCAGCAGCTCCCTTCCGGGATCTTCCACCGGGGAGCTGTTTTTT
.	TRBJ1-2	TRBV27	many	CASSPGTLLYGYTF	TGTGCCAGCAGTCCCGGAACATTGCTCTATGGCTACACCTTC
.	TRBJ1-3	TRBV5-1	.	CASTGAEGNTIYF	TGCGCCAGCACAGGGGCAGAAGGAAACACCATATATTTT
.	TRBJ2-1	TRBV2	.	CASTEGQGRWNEQFF	TGTGCCAGCACCGAGGGGCAGGGAAGGTGGAATGAGCAGTTCTTC
.	TRBJ2-5	TRBV7-9	.	CASSWVSETQYF	TGTGCCAGCAGCTGGGTTTCGGAGACCCAGTACTTC
.	TRBJ2-7	TRBV7-9	.	CASSFLQAHYEQYF	TGTGCCAGCAGCTTCTTACAGGCCCACTACGAGCAGTACTTC
TRBD1	TRBJ2-7	TRBV29-1	few	CSVEDGGQAGYEQYF	TGCAGCGTTGAAGATGGGGGACAGGCGGGGTACGAGCAGTACTTC
.	TRBJ1-1	TRBV12-3/TRBV12-4	many	CASSYTREAFF	TGTGCCAGCAGTTATACCCGAGAAGCTTTCTTT
TRBD1	TRBJ1-1	TRBV4-1	few	CASSQDPTGAWAEAFF	TGCGCCAGCAGCCAAGATCCCACAGGGGCTTGGGCTGAAGCTTTCTTT
.	TRBJ2-3	TRBV6-4	.	CASSDDWAGSSTDTQYF	TGTGCCAGCAGTGATGATTGGGCTGGTTCTAGCACAGATACGCAGTATTTT
.	TRBJ1-5	TRBV12-3/TRBV12-4	.	CASTTLGLPQHF	TGTGCCAGCACCACCCTGGGGCTACCCCAGCATTTT
.	TRBJ2-3	TRBV12-3/TRBV12-4	.	CASSPQGSADTQYF	TGTGCCAGCAGTCCACAGGGTTCCGCGGATACGCAGTATTTT
.	TRBJ2-7	TRBV27	.	CASSPRVLYEQYF	TGTGCCAGCAGCCCCCGGGTTCTCTACGAGCAGTACTTC
TRBD2	TRBJ2-3	TRBV27	many	CASRLSGRGADTQYF	TGTGCCAGCAGGCTTAGCGGGAGAGGGGCAGATACGCAGTATTTT
TRBD2	TRBJ2-5	TRBV4-1	few	CASSQVLAGGPLETQYF	TGCGCCAGCAGCCAAGTGCTAGCGGGAGGGCCGTTAGAGACCCAGTACTTC
.	TRBJ2-2	TRBV20-1	.	CSARDKYVGQLFF	TGCAGTGCTAGAGATAAGTACGTGGGCCAGCTGTTTTTT
TRBD2	TRBJ2-5	TRBV11-2	.	CASSPLGLAGGKETQYF	TGTGCCAGCAGCCCCCTAGGTCTAGCGGGGGGGAAAGAGACCCAGTACTTC
.	TRBJ1-1	TRBV4-1	many	CASSQGGSRVGTEAFF	TGCGCCAGCAGCCAAGGCGGCTCCAGGGTGGGCACTGAAGCTTTCTTT
.	TRBJ1-2	TRBV4-2	few	CASSQDRASGRTDGYTF	TGTGCCAGCAGCCAAGATAGGGCCTCCGGACGGACTGATGGCTACACCTTC
.	TRBJ1-1	TRBV5-1	many	CASSSSGAKNTEAFF	TGCGCCAGCAGCTCATCAGGAGCTAAGAACACTGAAGCTTTCTTT
.	TRBJ2-2	TRBV29-1	.	CSVRNGSSTGELFF	TGCAGCGTTCGGAATGGGAGTTCCACCGGGGAGCTGTTTTTT
.	TRBJ1-1	TRBV4-1	.	CASSQVILNTEAFF	TGCGCCAGCAGCCAAGTAATCCTGAACACTGAAGCTTTCTTT
.	TRBJ2-5	TRBV2	.	CASSGYSGRETQYF	TGTGCCAGCAGTGGGTATTCAGGACGAGAGACCCAGTACTTC
.	TRBJ2-3	TRBV4-1	many	CASGQLATSTDTQYF	TGCGCCAGCGGGCAACTAGCCACTAGCACAGATACGCAGTATTTT
.	TRBJ2-2	TRBV27	many	CASSLDNTGELFF	TGTGCCAGCAGCCTGGACAACACCGGGGAGCTGTTTTTT
TRBD1	TRBJ1-5	TRBV2	few	CASSEWTGGNQPQHF	TGTGCCAGCAGTGAGTGGACAGGGGGCAATCAGCCCCAGCATTTT
.	TRBJ1-4	TRBV12-3/TRBV12-4	few	CASSLRTDEKLFF	TGTGCCAGCAGTTTAAGGACAGACGAAAAACTGTTTTTT
.	TRBJ2-7	TRBV4-1	.	CASSQDEMAEDYPTYEQYF	TGCGCCAGCAGCCAAGATGAGATGGCTGAGGACTATCCAACCTACGAGCAGTACTTC
TRBD1	TRBJ2-2	TRBV6-1	few	CASSPEAGGHTGELFF	TGTGCCAGCAGCCCCGAGGCAGGGGGCCACACCGGGGAGCTGTTTTTT
.	TRBJ2-1	TRBV7-9	few	CASSSHGSGQYNEQFF	TGTGCCAGCAGCTCCCATGGTAGCGGCCAATACAATGAGCAGTTCTTC
.	TRBJ2-7	TRBV5-1	few	CASSLPYTGNEQYF	TGCGCCAGCAGCCTACCTTATACAGGGAACGAGCAGTACTTC
TRBD1	TRBJ2-7	TRBV6-2/TRBV6-3	.	CASSQTQGTYEQYF	TGTGCCAGCAGTCAAACACAGGGGACCTACGAGCAGTACTTC
TRBD1	TRBJ2-1	TRBV20-1	.	CSACDREYDEQFF	TGCAGTGCTTGTGACAGGGAGTACGATGAGCAGTTCTTC
.	TRBJ1-1	TRBV12-3/TRBV12-4	few	CASSLEGHTEAFF	TGTGCCAGCAGTTTAGAGGGGCACACTGAAGCTTTCTTT
.	TRBJ1-3	TRBV4-2	.	CASSLRTELSGNTIYF	TGTGCCAGCAGCCTGAGGACAGAGCTCTCTGGAAACACCATATATTTT